Presented here are 21 T cell receptor beta chains from one specimen sequenced in a study of T cell changes during pregnancy in multiple sclerosis. Produced via immunoSEQ multiplex PCR; TCRdb's table is partial and in-frame only. The sample includes 75,000 to 85,000 clones, about 92% seen only once; the top ten take more than 2.5%. The sequencing here drew on peripheral blood, taken in the second trimester of pregnancy. Receptors originate from a female donor with multiple sclerosis, enrolled in a pregnancy study.

The chain is built from TRBV11-2 and TRBJ1-5; possibly TRBD1 for D (5 bases). V was trimmed by 5 bases and J by 1 base, leaving 15 bases between them. The CDR3 runs to 16 residues. CDR1 and CDR2 from the germline V gene are SGHAT and FQNNGV. The CDR3 region is CASSRRVSGSNQPQHF. The CDR3 bases are TGTGCCAGCAGCCGACGGGTTTCAGGGAGCAATCAGCCCCAGCATTTT. Full variable domain (missing parts from reference TRBV11-2 and TRBJ1-5): EAGVAQSPRYKIIEKRQSVAFWCNPISGHATLYWYQQILGQGPKLLIQFQNNGVVDDSQLPKDRFSAERLKGVDSTLKIQPAKLEDSAVYLCASSRRVSGSNQPQHFGDGTRLSIL.

This clone appeared a single time. The chain carries TRBV6-1 and TRBJ1-5; D uncertain. With 1 base removed from V and 10 bases from J, the gap between germline ends came to 11 bases. There are 13 residues in the CDR3. CDR1 and CDR2 from the germline V gene are MNHNS and SASEGT. The CDR3 DNA reads as TGTGCCAGCAGTGAAGATAGATTGTCACCCCAGCATTTT. This gives the protein CASSEDRLSPQHF.

The CDR3 sequence is CASSVGDSNEAFF. In DNA, the CDR3 is TGTGCCAGCAGCGTAGGGGACTCCAATGAAGCTTTCTTT. V gene TRBV9 combines with J gene TRBJ1-1, with TRBD1 as a possible D gene (5 bases). Trimming stripped 0 bases from V and 7 bases from J, with 10 bases between. This CDR3 comprises 13 residues. CDR1 and CDR2 (germline): SGDLS, YYNGEE.

The V call is TRBV2, the J call TRBJ2-7, with D uncertain. Trimming took off 4 bases at V and 3 bases at J, with 7 bases between the two ends. CDR1 and CDR2 (germline): SNHLY, FYNNEI. The length of the CDR3 is 12 residues. CDR3 amino acids: CASSGAYYEQYF. CDR3 nucleotides: TGTGCCAGCAGTGGGGCATACTACGAGCAGTACTTC.

V is TRBV5-6 and J is TRBJ2-1; tentative D call: TRBD1 (5 bases). CDR1 is SGHDT, CDR2 YYEEEE, per germline. V lost 2 bases, J lost 4 bases, and 19 bases lay in between. CDR3 size: 17 residues. The CDR3 DNA reads TGTGCCAGCAGCTTTGGTAGGGGTCCCGCTGCTTACAATGAGCAGTTCTTC. Protein sequence: CASSFGRGPAAYNEQFF.

J is TRBJ2-7 and V is TRBV5-1; 12 bases are a match to TRBD2. V trimming: 4 bases; J trimming: 0 bases; junction bases outside the gene matches: 5. Germline CDR1 and CDR2: SGHRS and YFSETQ. This CDR3 comprises 16 residues. Here the CDR3 DNA reads TGCGCCAGCAGCCTACTAGCGGGGGGAAGCTCCTACGAGCAGTACTTC. Amino acid sequence: CASSLLAGGSSYEQYF.

The gene calls are TRBV7-9 and TRBJ2-1; D is unresolved. The germline V and J ends were trimmed by 7 bases and 7 bases, with 5 bases remaining between them. Germline assignment: CDR1 SEHNR and CDR2 FQNEAQ (reference sequence). This CDR3 has 10 residues. The CDR3 DNA sequence: TGTGCCAGCACCTCTAATGAGCAGTTCTTC. This gives the protein CASTSNEQFF.

This chain connects TRBV27 to TRBJ2-1; 7 nucleotides agree with TRBD2. This CDR3 contains 16 residues. Germline V gene sequence: CDR1 MNHEY, CDR2 SMNVEV (reference sequence). The V gene end was trimmed by 5 bases and the J gene end by 8 bases; junction bases not matched to a gene: 15. The CDR3 nucleotides read TGTGCCAGCAGTATGGACGCGGGGGTCGTTGAGGATGAGCAGTTCTTC. It is translated as CASSMDAGVVEDEQFF.

This chain uses TRBV11-2 with TRBJ2-7, with TRBD1 as a possible D gene (8 bases). Trimming removed 2 bases at V and 6 bases at J, with 17 bases between. The CDR3 is made up of 15 amino acids. The germline CDR1 and CDR2 sequences are SGHAT and FQNNGV. CDR3 protein: CASSLIQGGAAEQYF. As DNA, the CDR3 is TGTGCCAGCAGCTTAATACAGGGGGGGGCGGCCGAGCAGTACTTC.

This chain links TRBV9 with TRBJ2-1; D gene ambiguous. V was trimmed by 0 bases and J by 7 bases, leaving 5 bases between them. The germline gives CDR1 SGDLS, CDR2 YYNGEE. This CDR3 is 12 amino acids long. CDR3 in DNA: TGTGCCAGCAGCGTAGGTTCGAATGAGCAGTTCTTC. It encodes CASSVGSNEQFF.

The chain carries TRBV27 and TRBJ2-4; a weak D match, TRBD2 (6 bases). Germline V CDR1 and CDR2: MNHEY, SMNVEV (reference sequence). Trimming pared 3 bases from V and 0 bases from J, leaving 9 bases between. This CDR3 region has 15 residues. This chain's CDR3 is CASSLEGLAKNIQYF. The CDR3 DNA reads TGTGCCAGCAGTTTGGAGGGCCTAGCCAAAAACATTCAGTACTTC.

This clone was detected only a few times. The chain carries TRBV14 and TRBJ1-6; no clear D. The V gene's germline CDR1 is SGHDN and CDR2 FVKESK. CDR3 size: 14 residues. Trimming took 1 base from V and 8 from J, leaving 9 bases between them. The CDR3 is CASSQGREYSPLHF. In DNA, the CDR3 is TGTGCCAGCAGCCAAGGGCGGGAATATTCACCCCTCCACTTT.

The rearrangement uses TRBV10-1 and TRBJ2-1; TRBD2 matches 10 bases. The J segment lost 9 bases and the V segment lost 3 bases, leaving 2 bases of the junction unmatched. The CDR3 has 13 residues. The germline V gene encodes CDR1 WNHNN and CDR2 SYGVQD (reference sequence). The CDR3: CASSEAGGSEQFF. In nucleotides, the CDR3 is TGCGCCAGCAGTGAAGCGGGGGGGTCTGAGCAGTTCTTC.

This clone appeared once. V and J are TRBV29-1 and TRBJ2-1, with TRBD2 identical over 9 bases. J gave up 10 bases and V 4 bases, and 8 bases lay outside the gene matches. The CDR3 is 13 amino acids. CDR1 and CDR2 (germline): SQVTM, ANQGSEA. The CDR3 loop reads CSVVAGGPGEQFF. In DNA form, the CDR3 reads TGCAGCGTTGTGGCGGGGGGGCCCGGGGAGCAGTTCTTC.

The gene calls are TRBV7-8 and TRBJ2-1; 9 bases match TRBD2. The germline gives CDR1 SGHVS, CDR2 FQNEAQ. The CDR3 extends over 14 amino acids. After removal of 5 bases from V and 8 bases from J, the junction contained 7 bases not matched to a gene. The DNA of the CDR3 is TGTGCCAGCAGCGTGCGGGAGGGGGCGGATGAGCAGTTCTTC. It specifies CASSVREGADEQFF.

The V and J genes are TRBV2 and TRBJ1-1, with D uncertain. Germline-derived CDR1 and CDR2 are SNHLY and FYNNEI. V dropped 8 bases and J dropped 1 base, with 5 bases sitting between them. The CDR3 contains 11 residues. This CDR3 reads CASAANTEAFF. CDR3 in DNA: TGTGCCAGCGCGGCGAACACTGAAGCTTTCTTT.

The chain couples TRBV5-1 to TRBJ1-1; a weak D match, TRBD1 (6 bases). This CDR3 region has 14 residues. Per the germline V gene, CDR1 is SGHRS and CDR2 is YFSETQ. Trimming took off 1 base at V and 6 bases at J, with 13 bases between the two ends. The CDR3 DNA is TGCGCCAGCAGCTTGACAGGGAGGGGACCTGAAGCTTTCTTT. The encoded protein is CASSLTGRGPEAFF.

The chain employs TRBV2 and TRBJ2-1; 9 nucleotides agree with TRBD2. Germline lookup yields CDR1 SNHLY and CDR2 FYNNEI. This CDR3 has 14 residues. V was clipped by 6 bases and J by 5 bases; unmatched bases: 5. The CDR3: CASRSGGQNNEQFF. DNA of the CDR3: TGTGCCAGCAGAAGCGGGGGGCAGAACAATGAGCAGTTCTTC.

The chain joins TRBV6-1 to TRBJ1-2; D is unclear. The germline CDR1 and CDR2 sequences are MNHNS and SASEGT. Between the trimmed V and J ends, which lost 1 base and 3 bases, there was a span of 9 bases. The CDR3 has 14 amino acids. CDR3 amino acids: CASSEDGSDYGYTF. Written as DNA, the CDR3 is TGTGCCAGCAGTGAAGATGGGAGCGACTATGGCTACACCTTC.

The chain is built from TRBV7-9 and TRBJ1-1; TRBD1 is a possible D gene (6 bases). There are 15 residues in the CDR3. V was shortened by 6 bases and J by 0 bases, with 14 bases between the two germline ends. Germline V CDR1 and CDR2: SEHNR, FQNEAQ (reference sequence). CDR3 DNA: TGTGCCAGCAGGCCAGGACAGTTGCTGAACACTGAAGCTTTCTTT. Amino acids: CASRPGQLLNTEAFF.

The V and J genes are TRBV19 and TRBJ2-6, with 9 nucleotides matching TRBD1. Per germline, CDR1 LNHDA and CDR2 SQIVND (reference sequence). V shed 6 bases and J 2 bases; nucleotides not matched to a gene: 8. This CDR3 has 17 residues. CDR3 amino acids: CASSGRGQGTGANVLTF. The CDR3 bases are TGTGCCAGTAGCGGCCGGGGACAGGGTACTGGGGCCAACGTCCTGACTTTC. Supplemented by reference TRBV19 and TRBJ2-6, the full variable domain reads DGGITQSPKYLFRKEGQNVTLSCEQNLNHDAMYWYRQDPGQGLRLIYYSQIVNDFQKGDIAEGYSVSREKKESFPLTVTSAQKNPTAFYLCASSGRGQGTGANVLTFGAGSRLTVL.